This T cell receptor beta chain was sequenced for a study of PD-L1 blockade in urothelial cancer. CDR1 and CDR2 (germline): LGHNT, FRNRAP. With 6 bases clipped from V and 4 bases from J, the junction kept 2 bases outside the gene matches. The CDR3 runs to 13 residues. Some clones are missing from TCRdb's copy, which holds only in-frame ones; the method was immunoSEQ multiplex PCR. The repertoire holds some 52,000 clones, with nearly 85% as singletons. The material sequenced was PBMCs, taken around atezolizumab (anti-PD-L1) treatment. The clonotype originates from a middle-aged man with urothelial cancer. V is TRBV12-5 and J is TRBJ2-2; 7 bases fit TRBD1. CDR3 loop: CASGRDSTGELFF. As DNA, the CDR3 is TGTGCTAGTGGCCGGGACAGCACCGGGGAGCTGTTTTTT.